The T cell receptor (beta chain) under discussion was sequenced for a study of blood T cell repertoires in COVID-19. This CDR3 spans 16 amino acids. Germline V gives CDR1 SGDLS, CDR2 YYNGEE. V gave up 4 bases and J gave up 2 bases; unmatched junction bases: 12. Assay used: immunoSEQ multiplex PCR; TCRdb lists only in-frame clones, some missing. Here the sample spans around 200,000 clones, 80% to 90% being singletons. J is TRBJ2-7 and V is TRBV9; 7 positions match TRBD1. This TCR derives from a woman aged 25 to 39 who had been exposed to COVID-19. The sequenced sample was PBMCs or T cells enriched from blood (not recorded which). The CDR3 bases are TGTGCCAGCAGCCCCCTTAAGGGGGCCGCTACCTACGAGCAGTACTTC. Residues: CASSPLKGAATYEQYF.